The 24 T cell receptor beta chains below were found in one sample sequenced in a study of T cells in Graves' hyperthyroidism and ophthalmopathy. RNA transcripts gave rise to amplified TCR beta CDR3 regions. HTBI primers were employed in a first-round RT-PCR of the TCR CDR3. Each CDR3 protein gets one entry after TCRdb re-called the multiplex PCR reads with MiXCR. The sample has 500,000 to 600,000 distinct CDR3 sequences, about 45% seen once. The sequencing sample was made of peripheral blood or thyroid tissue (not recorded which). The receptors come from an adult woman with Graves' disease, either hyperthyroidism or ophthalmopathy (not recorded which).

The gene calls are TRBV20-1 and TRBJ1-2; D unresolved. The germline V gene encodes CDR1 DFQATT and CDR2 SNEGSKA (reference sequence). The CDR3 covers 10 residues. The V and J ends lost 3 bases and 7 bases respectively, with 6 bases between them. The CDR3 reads CSARYPGYTF. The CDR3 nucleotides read TGCAGTGCTAGGTATCCTGGCTACACCTTC.

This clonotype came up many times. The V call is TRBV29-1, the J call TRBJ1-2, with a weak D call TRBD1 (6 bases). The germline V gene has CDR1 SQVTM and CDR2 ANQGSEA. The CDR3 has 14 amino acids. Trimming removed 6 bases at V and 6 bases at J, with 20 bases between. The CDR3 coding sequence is TGCAGCGTCCGGGGTGGGGGGGGGCTTCATGGCTACACCTTC. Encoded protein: CSVRGGGGLHGYTF.

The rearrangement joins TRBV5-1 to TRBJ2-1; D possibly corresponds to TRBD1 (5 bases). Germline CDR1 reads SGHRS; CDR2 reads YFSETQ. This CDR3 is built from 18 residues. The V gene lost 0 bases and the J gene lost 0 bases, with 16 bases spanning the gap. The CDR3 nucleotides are TGCGCCAGCAGCTTGGCCTATAGGGGTCACCTCTCCTACAATGAGCAGTTCTTC. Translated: CASSLAYRGHLSYNEQFF.

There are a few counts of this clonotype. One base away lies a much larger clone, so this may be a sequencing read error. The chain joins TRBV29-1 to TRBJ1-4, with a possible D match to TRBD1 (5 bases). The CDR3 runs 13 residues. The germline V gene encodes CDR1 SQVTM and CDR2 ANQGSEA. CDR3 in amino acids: CGVVSRDEEKLFF. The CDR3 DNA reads TGCGGCGTTGTATCCAGGGACGAAGAAAAACTGTTTTTT.

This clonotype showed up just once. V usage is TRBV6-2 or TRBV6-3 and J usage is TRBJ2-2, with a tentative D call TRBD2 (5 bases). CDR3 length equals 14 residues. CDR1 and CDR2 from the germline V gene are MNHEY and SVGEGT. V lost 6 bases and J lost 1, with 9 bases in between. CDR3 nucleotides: TGTGCCAGCAGCTACGGGGTGAACACCGGGGAGCTGTTTTTT. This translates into CASSYGVNTGELFF.

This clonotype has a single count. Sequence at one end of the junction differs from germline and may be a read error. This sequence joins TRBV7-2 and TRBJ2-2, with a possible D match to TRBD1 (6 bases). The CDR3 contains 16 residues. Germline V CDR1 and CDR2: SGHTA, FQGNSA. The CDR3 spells CASSVEGQPNTGELFF. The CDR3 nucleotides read TGTGCCAGCAGCGTAGAAGGACAGCCTAACACCGGGGAGCTGTTCTTT.

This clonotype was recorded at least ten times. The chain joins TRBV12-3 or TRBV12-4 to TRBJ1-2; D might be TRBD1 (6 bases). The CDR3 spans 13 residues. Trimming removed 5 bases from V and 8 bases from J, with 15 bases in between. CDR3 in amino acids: CASSSAWGLGYTF. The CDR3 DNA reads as TGTGCCAGCAGTAGCGCGTGGGGGCTGGGCTACACCTTC.

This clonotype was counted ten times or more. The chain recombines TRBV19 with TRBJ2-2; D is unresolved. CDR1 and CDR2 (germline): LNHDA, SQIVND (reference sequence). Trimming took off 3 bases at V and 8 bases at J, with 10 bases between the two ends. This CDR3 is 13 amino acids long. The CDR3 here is CASSMVWSGELFF. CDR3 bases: TGTGCCAGTAGTATGGTCTGGTCAGGGGAGCTGTTTTTT.

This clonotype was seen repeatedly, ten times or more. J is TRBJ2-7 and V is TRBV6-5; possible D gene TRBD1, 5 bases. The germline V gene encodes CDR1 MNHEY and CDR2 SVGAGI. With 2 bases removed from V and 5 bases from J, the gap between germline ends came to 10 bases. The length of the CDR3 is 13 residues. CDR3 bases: TGTGCCAGCAGTTACGGCTTCAGGGACGAGCAGTACTTC. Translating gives CASSYGFRDEQYF.

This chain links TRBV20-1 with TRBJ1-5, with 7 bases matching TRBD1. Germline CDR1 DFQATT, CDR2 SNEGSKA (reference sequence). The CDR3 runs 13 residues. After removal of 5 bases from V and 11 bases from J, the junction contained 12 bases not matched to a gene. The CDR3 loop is CSAFKTGPQTQHF. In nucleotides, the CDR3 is TGCAGTGCTTTCAAGACAGGGCCACAGACCCAGCATTTT.

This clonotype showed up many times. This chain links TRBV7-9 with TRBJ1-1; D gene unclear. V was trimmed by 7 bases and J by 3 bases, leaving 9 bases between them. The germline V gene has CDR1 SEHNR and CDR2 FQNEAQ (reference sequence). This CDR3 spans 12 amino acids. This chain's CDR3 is CASTPRDTEAFF. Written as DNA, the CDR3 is TGTGCCAGCACCCCGAGGGACACTGAAGCTTTCTTT.

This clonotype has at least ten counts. As DNA, the CDR3 is TGTGCCAGCAGCCCTATCCCTACGCTGGGTGGCAATCAGCCCCAGCATTTT. It translates to CASSPIPTLGGNQPQHF. The chain couples TRBV7-3 to TRBJ1-5; D unclear. CDR1 and CDR2 from the germline V gene are SGHTA and FQGTGA. V lost 5 bases to trimming and J lost 2 bases, with 19 bases between them. CDR3 length: 17 residues.

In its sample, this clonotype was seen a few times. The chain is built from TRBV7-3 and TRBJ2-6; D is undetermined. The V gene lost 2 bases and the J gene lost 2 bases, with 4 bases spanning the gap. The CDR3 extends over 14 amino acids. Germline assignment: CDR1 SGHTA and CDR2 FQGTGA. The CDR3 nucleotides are TGTGCCAGCAGCTTAGTTGCTGGGGCCAACGTCCTGACTTTC. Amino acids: CASSLVAGANVLTF.

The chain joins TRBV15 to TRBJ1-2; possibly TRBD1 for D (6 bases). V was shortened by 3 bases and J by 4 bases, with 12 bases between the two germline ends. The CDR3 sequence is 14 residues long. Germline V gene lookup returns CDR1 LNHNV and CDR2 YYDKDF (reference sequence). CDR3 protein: CATSRTGHRYGYTF. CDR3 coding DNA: TGTGCCACCAGCAGGACGGGACACCGCTATGGCTACACCTTC. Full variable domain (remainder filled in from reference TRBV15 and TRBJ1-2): DAMVIQNPRYQVTQFGKPVTLSCSQTLNHNVMYWYQQKSSQAPKLLFHYYDKDFNNEADTPDNFQSRRPNTSFCFLDIRSPGLGDTAMYLCATSRTGHRYGYTFGSGTRLTVV.

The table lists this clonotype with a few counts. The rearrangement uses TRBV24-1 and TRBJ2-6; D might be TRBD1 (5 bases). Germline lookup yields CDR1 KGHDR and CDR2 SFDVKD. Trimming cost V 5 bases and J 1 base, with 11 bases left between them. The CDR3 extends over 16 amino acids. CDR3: CATSALDSSGANVLTF. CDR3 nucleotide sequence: TGTGCCACCAGTGCTCTCGACAGTTCTGGGGCCAACGTCCTGACTTTC.

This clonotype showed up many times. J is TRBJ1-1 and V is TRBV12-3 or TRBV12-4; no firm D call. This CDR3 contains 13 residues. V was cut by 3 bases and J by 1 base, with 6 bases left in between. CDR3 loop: CASSFKGNTEAFF. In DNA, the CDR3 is TGTGCCAGCAGTTTTAAGGGGAACACTGAAGCTTTCTTT.

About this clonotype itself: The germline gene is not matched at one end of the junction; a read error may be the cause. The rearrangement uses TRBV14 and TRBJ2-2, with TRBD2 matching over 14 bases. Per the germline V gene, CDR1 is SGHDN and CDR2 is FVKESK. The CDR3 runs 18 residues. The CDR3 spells CASSQGLAGALNAGELFF. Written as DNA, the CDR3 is TGTGCCAGCAGCCAGGGACTAGCGGGAGCGCTGAACGCCGGGGAGCTGTTTTTT.

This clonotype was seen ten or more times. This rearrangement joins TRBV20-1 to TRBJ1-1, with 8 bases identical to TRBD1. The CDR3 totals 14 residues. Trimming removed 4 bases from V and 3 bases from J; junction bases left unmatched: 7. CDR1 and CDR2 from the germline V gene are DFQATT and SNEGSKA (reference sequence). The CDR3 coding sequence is TGCAGTGCTAAAACAGGGGGATCGTACACTGAAGCTTTCTTT. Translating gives CSAKTGGSYTEAFF.

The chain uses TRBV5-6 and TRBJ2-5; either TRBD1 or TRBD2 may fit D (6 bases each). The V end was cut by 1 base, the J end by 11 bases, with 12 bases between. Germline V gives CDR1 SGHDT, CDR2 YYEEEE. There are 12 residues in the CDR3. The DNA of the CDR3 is TGTGCCAGCAGCTTGATGGGGGGCTCACAGTACTTC. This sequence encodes CASSLMGGSQYF.

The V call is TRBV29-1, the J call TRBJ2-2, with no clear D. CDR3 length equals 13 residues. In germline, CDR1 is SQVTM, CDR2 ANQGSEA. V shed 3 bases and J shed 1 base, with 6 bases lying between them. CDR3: CSVDWVNTGELFF. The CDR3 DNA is TGCAGCGTTGATTGGGTGAACACCGGGGAGCTGTTTTTT.

The CDR3 bases are TGTGCCACCAGCAGGGAGGACAGTAGCTCACCCCTCCACTTT. This sequence encodes CATSREDSSSPLHF. This chain joins TRBV10-3 and TRBJ1-6, with D perhaps matching TRBD1 (6 bases). This CDR3 is 14 amino acids long. Trimming took 10 bases from V and 10 from J, leaving 20 bases between them. CDR1 and CDR2 from the germline V gene are ENHRY and SYGVKD.

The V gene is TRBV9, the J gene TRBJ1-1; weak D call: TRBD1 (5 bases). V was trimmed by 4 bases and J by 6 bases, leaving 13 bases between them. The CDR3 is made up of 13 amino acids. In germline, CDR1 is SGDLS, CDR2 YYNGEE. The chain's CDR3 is CASSPRTGPEAFF. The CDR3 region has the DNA TGTGCCAGCAGCCCCAGAACAGGTCCTGAAGCTTTCTTT. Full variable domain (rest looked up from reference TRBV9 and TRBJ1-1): DSGVTQTPKHLITATGQRVTLRCSPRSGDLSVYWYQQSLDQGLQFLIQYYNGEERAKGNILERFSAQQFPDLHSELNLSSLELGDSALYFCASSPRTGPEAFFGQGTRLTVV.

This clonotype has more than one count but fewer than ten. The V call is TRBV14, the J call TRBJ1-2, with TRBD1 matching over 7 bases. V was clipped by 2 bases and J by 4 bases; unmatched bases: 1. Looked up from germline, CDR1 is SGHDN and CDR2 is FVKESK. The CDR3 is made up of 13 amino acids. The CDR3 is CASSQQGVYGYTF. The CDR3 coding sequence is TGTGCCAGCAGCCAACAGGGGGTCTATGGCTACACCTTC.

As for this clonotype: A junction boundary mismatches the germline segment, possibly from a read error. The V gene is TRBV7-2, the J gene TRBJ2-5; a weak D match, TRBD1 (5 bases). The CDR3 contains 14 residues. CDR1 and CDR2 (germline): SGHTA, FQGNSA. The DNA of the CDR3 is TGTGCCAGCAGCTTAGTAGCAGGGCAAGGGACCCAGTACTTC. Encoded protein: CASSLVAGQGTQYF.